The clone carrying this T cell receptor (beta chain) was counted between two and nine times. Its antigen is not known. They isolated at least 6 million PBMCs from each sample. This CDR3 is 12 amino acids long. In germline, CDR1 is MNHNS, CDR2 SASEGT. V dropped 7 bases and J dropped 6 bases, with 13 bases sitting between them. A second PCR of 7 to 11 cycles used a sample-barcoded 5' primer and a J-beta primer mix. TCRdb re-derived calls from the 5' RACE reads in MiXCR, one entry per CDR3 protein. In the table there are 1.5 million to 2 million distinct CDR3 sequences, just under 50% of which are singletons. This record belongs to a study of blood T cells in healthy people across ages. Study observations and caveats: Among long-lived donors, naive CD4+ cells were more numerous and diversity higher than in aged donors.

This receptor was obtained from a woman aged 40 to 55 in good health. The sequenced material came from blood. The chain uses TRBV6-1 and TRBJ2-7; D ambiguous. CDR3 nucleotides: TGTGCCAGCAACCCTCTCGGCTTCGAGCAGTACTTC. The encoded protein is CASNPLGFEQYF.